This TCR beta chain was found in a study of blood T cell repertoires in COVID-19 (TCRdb year 2020). Study-level background: The collaborator samples originated in the United States, Italy and Spain and spanned the acute and convalescent phases of COVID-19. The material from the prospective study consisted of cDNA or gDNA derived from T cells, B-cell-depleted T cells, or PBMCs. The dataset comprised deeply sampled blood TCRbeta repertoires from subjects exposed to, actively infected with, or recovered from COVID-19. A freely available public database, intended as a resource for researchers studying the immune response to SARS-CoV-2, is where the repertoires were released. The samples were drawn from the first 160 participants of the ongoing ImmuneRACE study and from over 950 subjects provided by 6 global collaborators. Nearly every sample came with metadata listing a de-identified subject ID, COVID-19 status, age in years and sex. Where HLA class I and class II types were available, the types were taken from metadata supplied by the sample provider, not from assay-based typing. Study-wide findings and limitations: How much clinical and demographic metadata was included differed by source and by participant, and the metadata was provided uncurated.

In the prospective study, participants were about 18 to 90 years old, resided in fewer than 25 geographic areas of the United States, and were enrolled through a virtual design. To assign participants to cohorts, the prospective study relied on clinical history that participants themselves reported in a screening survey and a study questionnaire. Recovered participants in ImmuneRACE Cohort 3 were defined as having two consecutive negative NP/OP PCR tests, clearance from a healthcare professional, or resolution of symptoms. Each participant in the prospective study had whole blood, serum and a nasopharyngeal or oropharyngeal swab collected by mobile phlebotomists. Additional blood draws and questionnaires over an approximately two-month period could optionally be provided by prospective study participants. Blood samples from the prospective study were shipped frozen or at room temperature prior to DNA extraction.

From its cysteine to its phenylalanine, the CDR3 spans 15 amino acids. Only the CDR3 portion is preserved as DNA: 45 bases, with reading frame beginning at the first base. CDR1 and CDR2 are drawn from the germline V gene: SGHTA, FQGNSA. Trimming leaves V shorter by 6 bases and J shorter by 1 base, with the junction holding 8 bases beyond the gene matches. TCRbeta CDR3 regions were amplified from genomic DNA using the immunoSEQ Assay, a bias-controlled multiplex PCR. As for how the authors treated the data: The number of nucleated cells in each sample was estimated from the amplification of reference gene primers within the assay. Sequence reads were collapsed and filtered to measure the absolute abundance of every unique TCRbeta CDR3 rearrangement. For each sample, productive Simpson clonality was calculated as the square root of Simpson's diversity index across productive rearrangements. TCRdb's version of the immuneACCESS table is confined to in-frame rearrangements and falls short of the full clone set. An unresolved V gene accounts for under half of the shortfall where checked; the remainder is of unknown origin. V, J and clone size derive from that table, while D and trimming were established from the DNA sequence. The sample has 300,000 to 350,000 clones on record, roughly 87% of them singletons. The top ten hold approximately 0.99% of the sample.

The sample holds a few counts of this clone. This clone's antigen is unknown. No quality values exist for individual bases; no much larger clone is one base distant. The receptor comes from a woman in her 30s who had recovered from COVID-19. Sequenced sample: PBMCs or T cells enriched from blood (not recorded which). The chain is made from TRBV7-2 and TRBJ2-5, with 7 bases aligning to TRBD2. CDR3 loop: CASRGNSGSQETQYF. Here is the DNA: TGTGCCAGCAGGGGAAATAGCGGGTCCCAAGAGACCCAGTACTTC.